The text below deals with one T cell receptor beta chain. There is no known antigen for this receptor. No much larger clone exists at a distance of one base, and base qualities are not known. Its CDR3 holds 18 amino acids, cysteine through phenylalanine. This entry keeps only the CDR3 DNA: 54 bases, framed from base 1. V trim: 4 bases; J trim: 4 bases; unmatched bases: 14. In the germline V gene (reference sequence), CDR1 corresponds to PRHDT and CDR2 to FYEKMQ. This sample was included in a study of cytomegalovirus exposure and HLA in healthy donors (dated by TCRdb to 2017 to 2019). Some background on the complete study: According to an earlier analysis of around 600 of the donors, 150 million to 200 million T cells yielded 90 million to 130 million unique TCR beta sequences and more than 250 Gb of sequence data. An early release that covered fewer than 750 HLA-typed donors contained around 330 gigabases of sequencing data and about 93 million unique TCR sequences. Among the 398 genotyped donors, 81% belonged to the genetic ancestry cluster associated with self-reported Caucasian donors. The aim of the study was to test whether cataloging public T cell receptors could identify signatures of past pathogen exposure. The T cell repertoires of 700 or so subjects were profiled by immunosequencing and related to cytomegalovirus serostatus. A separate validation cohort of more than 100 different subjects was used in addition to the approximately 640-subject first cohort. To predict cytomegalovirus infection status, the study combined high-throughput TCR immunosequencing, statistical association of individual TCRs with disease status, and machine learning. To study patterns of TCR occurrence, a later analysis re-analyzed previously published TCR beta repertoires from 700 or so donors and added high-resolution HLA genotyping. Rather than using new phenotypic data, the later analysis identified candidate immune exposures from TCR beta sequences and from how often those sequences occurred across donors. An earlier analysis of 500 to 650 of the donors applied high-throughput TCR beta sequencing to assess whether each TCR beta V gene segment acted as functional or pseudogenic. Donor age, sex, ethnicity and CMV serostatus were compiled alongside the repertoire data. A later genetic analysis used genome-wide SNP genotypes for about 65% of the roughly 670 donors, treating that subset as a discovery cohort. Every discovery cohort repertoire had been produced on one sequencing platform. Class I and class II HLA loci were covered by the typing at four-digit resolution. Typing coverage differed by locus: A, B, C, DRB1 and DQB1 were typed in about 629-640 donors, DQA1 in approximately 520, DPA1 in approximately 610, and DPB1 in approximately 450. Roughly five DR-DQ haplotypes were handled as single units for association and clustering, since linkage in the cohort was strong. Across 300 to 500 genotyped donors of the cohort, an average of about 240,000 unique TCR beta nucleotide sequences per donor were sequenced, and roughly 18% of those sequences were non-productive.

In total, just over 650 healthy bone marrow donors made up the cohort. At the time of sampling, every cohort member was nominally healthy, though immune exposures that went unrecorded were likely present. The donor tested CMV seronegative, placing the donor among the 350 or so seronegative members of the cohort. Every donor gave a peripheral blood sample, and the peripheral blood mononuclear cells from that sample were used for TCR beta sequencing. Genomic DNA was extracted from the blood cell samples with the Qiagen DNeasy Blood Extraction Kit. The full study reports these points: In a later genetic analysis, fewer N-insertions in productive TCRs were reported among donors in an Asian-associated ancestry cluster than the approximately 710-donor mean. For the cohort, immune exposure information was limited to CMV serostatus. When HLA alleles, especially DR and DQ, strongly co-occurred, attributing TCR associations to individual alleles was difficult. Most TCR sequences were observed very rarely across donors, whereas some public TCRs were present in many individuals. An earlier analysis of approximately 530 of the donors showed that most TCR beta V segments appeared in productive rearrangements either about 87% or about 30% of the time, which broadly matched IMGT annotations. In a later analysis, the rate of TCR association differed among HLA loci, with DRB1 alleles having the most associated TCRs and HLA-C alleles having the fewest. According to the authors, the approach could potentially be generalized to other disease states and immunological phenotypes. According to a later analysis, parvovirus B19, influenza, CMV and Epstein-Barr virus appeared linked to several top co-occurrence clusters. Correlated functional status among segregating V segments might be attributable to linkage disequilibrium, but an unknown experimental factor could not be ruled out. The study listed 150 to 200 TCR beta chains as associated with cytomegalovirus. In a later analysis, around 17,000 TCR beta sequences were associated with specific HLA alleles at a false discovery rate of 0.05. A further reported finding was that TCR beta sequences accurately predicted the HLA-A and HLA-B alleles for most subjects in the first cohort. Only TCR beta chains were sequenced in this cohort, and the absence of alpha or paired-chain data limited detectable features. Because counts were too low, some 16 rarely observed V segments, including chromosome 9 orphons, were excluded from the earlier analysis of around 640 of the donors. Cytomegalovirus status was reported to be diagnosed by the classifier with high specificity and sensitivity in both the original and validation cohorts. In vitro tests confirmed that a few of the cytomegalovirus-associated TCR beta chains recognize cytomegalovirus antigens. An association between a missense DCLRE1C variant and V-gene and J-gene trimming of TCR beta chains was found in a later genetic analysis and replicated in an independent cohort. A cluster of highly shared sequence variants was judged likely to be a technical artifact of the sequencing pipeline. Sequencing depth was assumed to be roughly uniform across donors in the presence/absence analyses, though that assumption may not hold. In a later analysis, HLA-associated TCR beta chains showed more clonal expansion and lower generation probabilities than non-associated chains that were equally common. According to a later analysis, most CMV-associated TCR beta chains appeared to be HLA-restricted, and the HLA associations seemed to be driven largely by CMV exposure. Some IMGT-functional V segments, including TRBV6-2 and TRBV6-3, could not be told apart with the 87-base-pair reads, so those segments were excluded. Because some donors lacked HLA typing at each locus, the association tests relied only on the typed subset.

Library generation was performed with the immunoSEQ multiplex PCR assay. For the multiplex PCR, a mixture combining 60 forward primers for TCR Vbeta segments and 13 reverse primers for TCR Jbeta segments was used. A multiplex PCR assay on genomic DNA amplified the CDR3 region of rearranged TCR beta genes. On the Illumina HiSeq System, the amplified TCR beta libraries were sequenced as 87-base-pair reads. The paper's data handling went like this. A later analysis tallied around 82 million unique TCR beta chains across the 700 or so repertoires, and some 10 million of those chains were shared by two or more donors. To remove PCR and sequencing errors, raw reads were error-corrected and collapsed into unique sequences using a nearest-neighbor algorithm that merged closely related sequences. V, D and J gene segments were assigned by aligning CDR3 sequences to IMGT reference sequences. For a sequence to be retained, a match of at least six nucleotides was required to both a V gene segment and a J gene segment. Rearrangements were classified as productive when the CDR3 lacked stop codons and remained in frame with V and J, and all other rearrangements were classified as non-productive. CDR3 was defined by IMGT convention, running from the second conserved V-encoded cysteine to the conserved J-encoded phenylalanine. The earlier analysis of 500 to 750 of the donors excluded any sequence lacking an unambiguous match to a single V gene segment. An earlier analysis of a few hundred of the donors called V segments functional above 56.7% productive rearrangements and segregating when the between-donor standard deviation exceeded 5%. A statistical classification framework was built for diagnosing cytomegalovirus status from the catalog of TCR beta chain sequences. In a later analysis, V and J genes were assigned by comparing TCR nucleotide sequences against IMGT/GENE-DB human TR gene sequences. Using the TCRdist pipeline, a later analysis assigned CDR3 sequences along with most-parsimonious VDJ recombination scenarios. In a later analysis, each TCR beta chain was defined by its CDR3 amino acid sequence together with its V-gene family, and reads lacking a unique V-gene family were excluded. In a later analysis, approximately 640 highly shared, low-generation-probability nucleotide sequences were removed to address suspected cross-contamination and a sequencing artifact. In a later analysis, a clonal expansion index was calculated for each public chain from normalized within-repertoire ranks of inferred template counts. In a later analysis, generation probabilities were computed using a VDJ recombination model fitted to out-of-frame rearrangements, and the results were checked against IGoR. Hypergeometric tests were used in a later analysis to score TCR-TCR, TCR-HLA and TCR-CMV co-occurrence, with a repertoire-size bias correction applied to the TCR pairs. A later analysis estimated false discovery rates by permuting HLA or CMV assignments 20 times. In a later analysis, co-occurring TCRs were grouped using DBSCAN, and TCRdist sequence similarity was added for clustering within HLA-allele-positive subsets. Repertoires with fewer than 30,000 or more than 120,000 public chains were left out of co-occurrence clustering, as were four to six repertoires with anomalous nucleotide sharing. TCRdb holds this immuneACCESS table with in-frame rearrangements only. Some clones are missing; in checked studies, unresolved V genes explain under half, and the rest has no known cause. V and J calls and clone size follow that table, whereas D and trimming were derived from the DNA. Across this sample there are more than 110,000 clones, with 80% seen only once. 4.5% to 6% of the sample is in the top ten clones.

Sequencing input: PBMCs. This receptor was obtained from a male donor in good health and CMV-seronegative. Recombination connected TRBV13 to TRBJ2-1; TRBD1 agrees with 9 junctional bases. The CDR3 protein: CASSSQGTGTGSYNEQFF. The DNA is as follows: TGTGCCAGCAGCTCGCAAGGAACCGGGACAGGGTCTTACAATGAGCAGTTCTTC.